The clone carrying this T cell receptor (beta chain) was seen a handful of times. What it recognizes is unknown. The data derive from a study of T cell responses to AZD1222 COVID-19 vaccine. Clones were sequenced by immunoSEQ multiplex PCR, and TCRdb holds only the in-frame ones, with some missing. The profile shows around 150,000 clones, approximately 95% of them singletons. Study-level results: The peak T cell response came first, and repertoires were sampled only after it. Females outnumbered males among donors, who were mostly white British; clonal diversity was possibly underestimated. Among spike-specific TCRs, nearly half reportedly target unmutated variant regions.

Trimming took 6 bases from V and 6 from J; bases not matched to a gene: 10. CDR3 length equals 14 residues. Germline values: CDR1 WSHSY, CDR2 SAAADI. Source: peripheral blood, taken 28 days after the second AZD1222 dose. The chain has TRBV10-2 and TRBJ1-1; 7 bases agree with TRBD1. The TCR was taken from an adult who received the AZD1222 COVID-19 vaccine. Written as DNA, the CDR3 is TGCGCCAGCAGCCCCGGGGACAGAACCCCTGAAGCTTTCTTT. Its protein product is CASSPGDRTPEAFF.